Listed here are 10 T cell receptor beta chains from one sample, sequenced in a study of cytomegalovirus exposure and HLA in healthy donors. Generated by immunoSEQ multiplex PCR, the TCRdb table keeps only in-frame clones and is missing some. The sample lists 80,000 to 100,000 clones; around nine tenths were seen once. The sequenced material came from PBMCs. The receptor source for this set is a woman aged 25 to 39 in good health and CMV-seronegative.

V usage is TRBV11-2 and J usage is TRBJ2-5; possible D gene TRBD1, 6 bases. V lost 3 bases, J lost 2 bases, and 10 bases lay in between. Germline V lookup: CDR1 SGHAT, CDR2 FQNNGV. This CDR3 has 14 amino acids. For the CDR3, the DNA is TGTGCCAGCAGCTTCACAGGGATACAAGAGACCCAGTACTTC. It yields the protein CASSFTGIQETQYF.

CDR3 protein: CASSLVTGRSYEQYF. The CDR3 DNA follows: TGTGCCAGCAGCTTGGTCACCGGGAGGTCCTACGAGCAGTACTTC. V is TRBV5-6 and J is TRBJ2-7, with 7 nucleotides matching TRBD2. CDR1 is SGHDT, CDR2 YYEEEE, per germline. CDR3 length: 15 amino acids. Germline trimming cut 0 bases from V and 1 base from J; bases unmatched to any gene: 4. Combining the CDR3 with reference TRBV5-6 and TRBJ2-7 gives the whole variable domain DAGVTQSPTHLIKTRGQQVTLRCSPKSGHDTVSWYQQALGQGPQFIFQYYEEEERQRGNFPDRFSGHQFPNYSSELNVNALLLGDSALYLCASSLVTGRSYEQYFGPGTRLTVT.

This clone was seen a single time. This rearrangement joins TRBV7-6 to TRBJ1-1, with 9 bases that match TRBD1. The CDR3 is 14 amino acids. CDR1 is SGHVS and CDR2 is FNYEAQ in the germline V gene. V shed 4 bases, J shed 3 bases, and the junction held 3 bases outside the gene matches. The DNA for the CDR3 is TGTGCCAGCAGCTACGACAGGGGGGACACTGAAGCTTTCTTT. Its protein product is CASSYDRGDTEAFF. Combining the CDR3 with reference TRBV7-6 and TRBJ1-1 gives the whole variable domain GAGVSQSPRYKVTKRGQDVALRCDPISGHVSLYWYRQALGQGPEFLTYFNYEAQQDKSGLPNDRFSAERPEGSISTLTIQRTEQRDSAMYRCASSYDRGDTEAFFGQGTRLTVV.

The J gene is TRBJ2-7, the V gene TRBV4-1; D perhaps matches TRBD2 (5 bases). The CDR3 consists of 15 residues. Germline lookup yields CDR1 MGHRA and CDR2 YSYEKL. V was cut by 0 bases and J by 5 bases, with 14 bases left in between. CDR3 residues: CASSQEDILGDEQYF. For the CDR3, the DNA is TGCGCCAGCAGCCAAGAAGACATCCTCGGGGACGAGCAGTACTTC.

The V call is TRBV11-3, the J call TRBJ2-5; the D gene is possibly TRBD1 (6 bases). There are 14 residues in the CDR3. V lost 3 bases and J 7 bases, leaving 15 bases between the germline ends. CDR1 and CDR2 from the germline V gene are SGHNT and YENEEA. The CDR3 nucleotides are TGTGCCAGCAGCTTCGACCGGGACACGGGGACCCAGTACTTC. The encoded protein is CASSFDRDTGTQYF.

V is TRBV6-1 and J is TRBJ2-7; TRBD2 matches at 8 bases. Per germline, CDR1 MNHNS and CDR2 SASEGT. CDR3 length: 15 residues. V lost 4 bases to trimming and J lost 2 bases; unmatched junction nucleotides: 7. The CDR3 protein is CASSAPGLGTYEQYF. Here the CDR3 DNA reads TGTGCCAGCAGTGCCCCGGGACTAGGAACCTACGAGCAGTACTTC.

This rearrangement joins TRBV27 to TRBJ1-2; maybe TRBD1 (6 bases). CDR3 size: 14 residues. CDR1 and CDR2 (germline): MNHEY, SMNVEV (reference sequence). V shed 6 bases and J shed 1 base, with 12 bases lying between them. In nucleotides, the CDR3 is TGTGCCAGCAGCTCGGACAGATATAACTATGGCTACACCTTC. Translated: CASSSDRYNYGYTF.

The CDR3 protein is CASSTQQGNNEQFF. The CDR3 region has the DNA TGTGCCAGCAGCACCCAACAGGGAAACAATGAGCAGTTCTTC. The chain has TRBV5-4 and TRBJ2-1, with D perhaps matching TRBD1 (6 bases). In germline, CDR1 is SGHNT, CDR2 YYREEE (reference sequence). V dropped 4 bases and J dropped 5 bases, with 13 bases sitting between them. The CDR3 runs 14 residues.

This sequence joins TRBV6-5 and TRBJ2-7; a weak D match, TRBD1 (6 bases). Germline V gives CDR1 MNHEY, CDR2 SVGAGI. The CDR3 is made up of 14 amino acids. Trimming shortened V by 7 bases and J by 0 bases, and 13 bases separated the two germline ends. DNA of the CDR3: TGTGCCAGCAAATTCGACAGGTCCTCCTACGAGCAGTACTTC. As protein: CASKFDRSSYEQYF.

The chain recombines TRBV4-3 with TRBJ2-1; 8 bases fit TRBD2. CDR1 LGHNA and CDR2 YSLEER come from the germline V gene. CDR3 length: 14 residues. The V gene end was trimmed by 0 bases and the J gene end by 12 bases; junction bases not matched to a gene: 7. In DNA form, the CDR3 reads TGCGCCAGCAGCCAAGAAATTATCGGACTAGCGCAGTTCTTC. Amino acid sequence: CASSQEIIGLAQFF.